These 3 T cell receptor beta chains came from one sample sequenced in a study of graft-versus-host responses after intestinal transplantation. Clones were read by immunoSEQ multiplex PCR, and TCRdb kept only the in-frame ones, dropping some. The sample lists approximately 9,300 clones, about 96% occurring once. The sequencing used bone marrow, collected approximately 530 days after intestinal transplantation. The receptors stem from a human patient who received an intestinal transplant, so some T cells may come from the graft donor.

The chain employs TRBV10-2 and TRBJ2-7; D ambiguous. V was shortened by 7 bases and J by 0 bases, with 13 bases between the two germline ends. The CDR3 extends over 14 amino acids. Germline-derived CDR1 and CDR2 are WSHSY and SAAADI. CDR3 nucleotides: TGCGCCAGCAAACCCGACCCCAGCTCCTACGAGCAGTACTTC. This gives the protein CASKPDPSSYEQYF.

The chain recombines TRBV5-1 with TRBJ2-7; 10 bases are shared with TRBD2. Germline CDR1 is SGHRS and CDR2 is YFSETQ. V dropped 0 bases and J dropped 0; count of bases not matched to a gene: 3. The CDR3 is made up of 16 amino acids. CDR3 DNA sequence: TGCGCCAGCAGCTTGGAAAGCGGGAGGGCCTCCTACGAGCAGTACTTC. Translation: CASSLESGRASYEQYF.

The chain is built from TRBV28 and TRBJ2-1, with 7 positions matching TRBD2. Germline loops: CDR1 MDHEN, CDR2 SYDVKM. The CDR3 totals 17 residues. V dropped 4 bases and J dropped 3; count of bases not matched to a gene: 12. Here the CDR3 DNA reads TGTGCCAGCAGTTCCCAATCTTGGGGGGGTCGCTACAATGAGCAGTTCTTC. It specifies CASSSQSWGGRYNEQFF.